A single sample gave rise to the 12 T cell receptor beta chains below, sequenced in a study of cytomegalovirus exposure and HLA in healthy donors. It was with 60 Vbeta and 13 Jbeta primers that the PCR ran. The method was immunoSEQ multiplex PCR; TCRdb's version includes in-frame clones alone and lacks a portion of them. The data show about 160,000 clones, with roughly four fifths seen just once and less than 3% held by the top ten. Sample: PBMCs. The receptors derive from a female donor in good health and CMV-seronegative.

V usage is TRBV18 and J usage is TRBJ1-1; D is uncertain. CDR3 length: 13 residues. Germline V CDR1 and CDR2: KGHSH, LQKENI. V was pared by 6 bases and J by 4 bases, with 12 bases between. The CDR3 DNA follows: TGTGCCAGCTCGCCGCCGGGAGTCACTGAAGCTTTCTTT. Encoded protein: CASSPPGVTEAFF.

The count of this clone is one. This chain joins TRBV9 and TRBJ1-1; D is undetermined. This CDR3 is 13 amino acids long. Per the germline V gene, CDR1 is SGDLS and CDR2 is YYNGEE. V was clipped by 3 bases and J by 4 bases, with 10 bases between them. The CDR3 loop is CASSGEGATEAFF. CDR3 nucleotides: TGTGCCAGCAGCGGGGAGGGCGCCACTGAAGCTTTCTTT.

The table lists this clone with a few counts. The CDR3, as DNA: TGTGCCAGCAGCCACGGAGGGACAGGCACAGATACGCAGTATTTT. Translated: CASSHGGTGTDTQYF. V is TRBV7-3 and J is TRBJ2-3; tentatively, D is TRBD1 (7 bases). In germline, CDR1 is SGHTA, CDR2 FQGTGA. The CDR3 loop spans 15 amino acids. V dropped 5 bases and J dropped 1 base, with 13 bases sitting between them. Together with reference TRBV7-3 and TRBJ2-3, the CDR3 gives the full variable domain: GAGVSQTPSNKVTEKGKYVELRCDPISGHTALYWYRQSLGQGPEFLIYFQGTGAADDSGLPNDRFFAVRPEGSVSTLKIQRTERGDSAVYLCASSHGGTGTDTQYFGPGTRLTVL.

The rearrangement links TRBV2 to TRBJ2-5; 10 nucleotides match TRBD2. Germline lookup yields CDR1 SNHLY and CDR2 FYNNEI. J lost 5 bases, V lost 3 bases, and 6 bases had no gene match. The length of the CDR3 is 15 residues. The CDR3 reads CASSEGGLATETQYF. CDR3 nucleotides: TGTGCCAGCAGTGAGGGGGGACTAGCGACGGAGACCCAGTACTTC.

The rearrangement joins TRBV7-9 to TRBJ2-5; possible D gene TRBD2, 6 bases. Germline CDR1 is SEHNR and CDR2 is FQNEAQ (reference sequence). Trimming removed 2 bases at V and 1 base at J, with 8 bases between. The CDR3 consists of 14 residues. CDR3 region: CASSLNSGQETQYF. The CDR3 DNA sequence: TGTGCCAGCAGCTTAAATAGCGGCCAAGAGACCCAGTACTTC. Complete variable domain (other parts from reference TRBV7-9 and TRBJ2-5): DTGVSQNPRHKITKRGQNVTFRCDPISEHNRLYWYRQTLGQGPEFLTYFQNEAQLEKSRLLSDRFSAERPKGSFSTLEIQRTEQGDSAMYLCASSLNSGQETQYFGPGTRLLVL.

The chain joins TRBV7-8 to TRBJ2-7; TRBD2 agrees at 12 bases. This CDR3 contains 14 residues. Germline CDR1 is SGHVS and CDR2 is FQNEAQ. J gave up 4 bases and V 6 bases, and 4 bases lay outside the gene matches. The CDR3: CASSPGTSGYEQYF. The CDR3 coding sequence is TGTGCCAGCAGTCCGGGGACTAGCGGGTACGAGCAGTACTTC.

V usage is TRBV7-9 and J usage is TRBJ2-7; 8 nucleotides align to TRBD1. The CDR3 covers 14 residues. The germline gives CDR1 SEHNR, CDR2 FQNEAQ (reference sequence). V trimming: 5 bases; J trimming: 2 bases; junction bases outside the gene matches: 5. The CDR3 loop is CASSADRVPYEQYF. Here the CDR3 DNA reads TGTGCCAGCAGCGCGGACAGGGTGCCCTACGAGCAGTACTTC.

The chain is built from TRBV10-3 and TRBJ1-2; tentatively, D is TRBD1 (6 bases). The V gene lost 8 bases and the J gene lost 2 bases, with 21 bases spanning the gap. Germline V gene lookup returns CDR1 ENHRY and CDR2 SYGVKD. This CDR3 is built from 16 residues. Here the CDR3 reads CAIGSGQGLLNYGYTF. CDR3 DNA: TGTGCCATCGGGTCGGGGCAGGGGCTGCTAAACTATGGCTACACCTTC.

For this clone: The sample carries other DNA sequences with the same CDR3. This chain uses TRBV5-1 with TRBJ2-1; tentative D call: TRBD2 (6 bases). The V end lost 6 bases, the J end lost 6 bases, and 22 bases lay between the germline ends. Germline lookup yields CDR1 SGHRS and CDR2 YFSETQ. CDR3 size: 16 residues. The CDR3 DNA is TGCGCCAGCACCCGGGGCGAGGGGAGGACGGGCAATGAGCAGTTCTTC. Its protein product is CASTRGEGRTGNEQFF.

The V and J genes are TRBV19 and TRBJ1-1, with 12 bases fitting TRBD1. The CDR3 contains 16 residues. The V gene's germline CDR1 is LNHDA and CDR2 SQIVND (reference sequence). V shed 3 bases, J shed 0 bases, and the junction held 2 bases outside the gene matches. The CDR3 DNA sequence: TGTGCCAGTAGTATCGGGACAGGGGGCATGAACACTGAAGCTTTCTTT. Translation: CASSIGTGGMNTEAFF.

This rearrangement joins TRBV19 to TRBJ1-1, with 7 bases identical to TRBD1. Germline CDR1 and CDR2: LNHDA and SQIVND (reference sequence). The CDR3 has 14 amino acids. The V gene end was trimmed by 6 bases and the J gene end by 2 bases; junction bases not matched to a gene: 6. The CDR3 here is CASRQGQSNTEAFF. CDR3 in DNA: TGTGCCAGTAGACAGGGACAGTCAAACACTGAAGCTTTCTTT.

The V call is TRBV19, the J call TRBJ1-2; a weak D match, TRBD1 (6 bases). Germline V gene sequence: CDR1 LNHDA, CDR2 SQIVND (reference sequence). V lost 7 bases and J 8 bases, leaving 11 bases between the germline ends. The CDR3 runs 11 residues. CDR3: CASTGVRGYTF. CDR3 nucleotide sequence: TGTGCCAGTACAGGGGTTCGAGGCTACACCTTC.